Sequencing of this T cell receptor (beta chain) was carried out in a study of cytomegalovirus exposure and HLA in healthy donors. For the study at large: Roughly 80 million unique TCRs from HLA-typed donors made up an early data release. Study observations and caveats: Accurate prediction of most subjects' HLA-A and HLA-B alleles from TCR beta sequences was reported. As immune exposure information, only CMV serostatus was available. Relative to equally common others, HLA-associated TCR beta chains showed greater clonal expansion in a later analysis.

Primers for the PCR totalled 60 Vbeta and 13 Jbeta. Assay: immunoSEQ multiplex PCR; the TCRdb copy retains only in-frame clones and omits some. Among about 190,000 clones listed, about four fifths were seen once. To note about this clone: Its antigen is still unknown.

CDR1 and CDR2 from the germline V gene are SGHTA and FQGNSA. Trimming cost V 3 bases and J 1 base, with 6 bases left between them. The CDR3 extends over 13 amino acids. This TCR was sampled from a young man in good health and CMV-seronegative. Sequenced material: PBMCs. This chain links TRBV7-2 with TRBJ1-1; no reliable D call. The DNA of the CDR3 is TGTGCCAGCAGCTTTGGCAGGAACACTGAAGCTTTCTTT. Amino acid sequence: CASSFGRNTEAFF.